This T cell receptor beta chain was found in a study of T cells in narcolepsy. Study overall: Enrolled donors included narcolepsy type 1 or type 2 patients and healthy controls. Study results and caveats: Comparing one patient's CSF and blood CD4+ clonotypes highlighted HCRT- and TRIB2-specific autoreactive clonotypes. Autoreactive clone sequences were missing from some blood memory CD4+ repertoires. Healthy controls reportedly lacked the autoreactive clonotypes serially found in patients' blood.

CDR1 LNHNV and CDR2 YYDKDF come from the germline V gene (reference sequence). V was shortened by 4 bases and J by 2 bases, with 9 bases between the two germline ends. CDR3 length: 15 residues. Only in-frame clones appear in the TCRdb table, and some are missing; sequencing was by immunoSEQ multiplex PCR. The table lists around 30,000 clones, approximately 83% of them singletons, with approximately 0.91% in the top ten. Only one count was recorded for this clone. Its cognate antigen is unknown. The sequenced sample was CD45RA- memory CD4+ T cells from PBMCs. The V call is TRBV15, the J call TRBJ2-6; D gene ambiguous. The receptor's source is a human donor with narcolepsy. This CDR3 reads CATSTALTGANVLTF. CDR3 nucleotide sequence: TGTGCCACCAGCACAGCGCTAACTGGGGCCAACGTCCTGACTTTC.